A single sample gave rise to the 3 T cell receptor beta chains below, sequenced in a study of cytomegalovirus exposure and HLA in healthy donors. Amplification used 60 Vbeta primers and 13 Jbeta primers. Clones were read by immunoSEQ multiplex PCR, and TCRdb kept only the in-frame ones, dropping some. The sample has roughly 140,000 clones; roughly 84% are singletons. Sequenced: PBMCs. The receptors derive from a young woman in good health and CMV-seronegative.

V gene TRBV7-9 combines with J gene TRBJ2-3; 8 positions match TRBD1. The ends lost 3 bases at V and 1 base at J; junction bases unmatched: 0. Germline V gene sequence: CDR1 SEHNR, CDR2 FQNEAQ (reference sequence). The CDR3 sequence is 14 residues long. The CDR3 DNA reads TGTGCCAGCAGCTTGGACAGGGGCACAGATACGCAGTATTTT. It yields the protein CASSLDRGTDTQYF.

The chain recombines TRBV15 with TRBJ2-7; 12 bases agree with TRBD2. Trimming took 3 bases from V and 6 from J; bases not matched to a gene: 6. CDR3 length equals 15 residues. CDR1 is LNHNV, CDR2 YYDKDF, per germline (reference sequence). The CDR3 loop reads CATSSQTSGRGEQYF. In nucleotides, the CDR3 is TGTGCCACCAGCAGCCAGACTAGCGGGAGAGGCGAGCAGTACTTC.

CDR3 sequence (DNA): TGTGCCAGCAGTTTTTCCCCGGGACTAGCGGGGTTGGGGCAAGAGACCCAGTACTTC. Protein product: CASSFSPGLAGLGQETQYF. The rearrangement links TRBV27 to TRBJ2-5, with 13 bases that match TRBD2. Germline CDR1 MNHEY, CDR2 SMNVEV (reference sequence). The trim removed 3 bases at V and 2 bases at J, leaving 12 bases unmatched. There are 19 residues in the CDR3.